This T cell receptor (beta chain) was sequenced during a study of vaccination effects on CD4 cells after COVID-19. Broader study findings: Substantial clonal contraction characterized both infection- and vaccine-induced clones late after vaccination.

With 10 to 11 days of culture completed, CD4+ T cells were isolated. Days 3 and 7 were when half the medium was replaced with IL-2 medium. From germline, CDR1 is KGHDR and CDR2 SFDVKD. The CDR3 covers 13 residues. V was trimmed by 4 bases and J by 7 bases, leaving 12 bases between them. The method was immunoSEQ multiplex PCR; TCRdb's version includes in-frame clones alone and lacks a portion of them. The sample comprises about 37,000 clones, roughly 79% of which are singletons, and roughly 3.1% rests with the top ten. On this clone: As yet, its antigen is unknown.

The receptor comes from a human donor who received a COVID-19 vaccine. Sequences were derived from CD4+ T cells from PBMCs cultured without peptide, sampled before COVID-19 vaccination. The chain uses TRBV24-1 and TRBJ1-2; weak D call: TRBD1 (5 bases). Here the CDR3 reads CATSDGPGGGYTF. For the CDR3, the DNA is TGTGCCACCAGTGACGGCCCTGGGGGTGGCTACACCTTC.